Reported below is one T cell receptor beta chain. The sample belongs to a study of shared T cell receptors in the human thymus. Trimming took 1 base from V and 4 from J, leaving 23 bases between them. This CDR3 contains 17 residues. From germline, CDR1 is GTSNPN and CDR2 SVGIG (reference sequence). Profiled with immunoSEQ multiplex PCR; TCRdb holds only in-frame clones, not every one. The table records about 660,000 clones, approximately 88% of them present only once. These data also formed part of another study, on human thymus T cells.

The specimen sequenced was thymocytes. This receptor was taken from a boy in the first two years of life with a congenital heart defect. This rearrangement joins TRBV30 to TRBJ2-7; TRBD2 is a possible D gene (5 bases). CDR3 region: CAWSEELGGSRSYEQYF. CDR3 nucleotides: TGTGCCTGGAGTGAAGAGCTAGGTGGGAGCCGGAGTTACGAGCAGTACTTC.